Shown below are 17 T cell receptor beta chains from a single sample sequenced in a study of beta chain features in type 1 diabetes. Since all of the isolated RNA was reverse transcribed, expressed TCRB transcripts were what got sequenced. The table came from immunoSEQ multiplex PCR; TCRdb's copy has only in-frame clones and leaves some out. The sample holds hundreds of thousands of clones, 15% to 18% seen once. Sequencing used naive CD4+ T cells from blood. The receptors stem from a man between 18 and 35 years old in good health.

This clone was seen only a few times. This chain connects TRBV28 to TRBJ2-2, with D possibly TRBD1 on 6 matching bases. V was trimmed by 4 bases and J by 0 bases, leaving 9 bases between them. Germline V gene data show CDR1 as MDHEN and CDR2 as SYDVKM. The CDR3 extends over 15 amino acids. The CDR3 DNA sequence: TGTGCCAGCAGTTACCGGGACACGAACACCGGGGAGCTGTTTTTT. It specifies CASSYRDTNTGELFF.

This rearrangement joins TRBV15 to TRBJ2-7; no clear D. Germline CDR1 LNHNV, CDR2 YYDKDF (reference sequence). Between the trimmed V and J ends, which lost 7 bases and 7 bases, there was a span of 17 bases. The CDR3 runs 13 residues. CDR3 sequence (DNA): TGTGCCACCACCCCCGACCCTACGAGGGAGCAGTACTTC. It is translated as CATTPDPTREQYF.

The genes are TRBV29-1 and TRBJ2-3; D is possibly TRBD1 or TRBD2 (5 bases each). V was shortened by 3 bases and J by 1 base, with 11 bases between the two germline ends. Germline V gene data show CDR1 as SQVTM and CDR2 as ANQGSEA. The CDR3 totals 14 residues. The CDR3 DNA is TGCAGCGTTGACGAGGGGAGCCGCACAGATACGCAGTATTTT. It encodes CSVDEGSRTDTQYF.

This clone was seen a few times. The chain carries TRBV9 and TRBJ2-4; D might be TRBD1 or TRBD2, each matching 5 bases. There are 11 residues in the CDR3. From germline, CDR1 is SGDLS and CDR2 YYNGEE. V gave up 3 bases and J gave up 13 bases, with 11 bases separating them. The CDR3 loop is CASSARGQQYF. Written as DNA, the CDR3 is TGTGCCAGCAGCGCCCGGGGCCAGCAGTACTTC. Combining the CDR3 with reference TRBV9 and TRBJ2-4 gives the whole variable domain DSGVTQTPKHLITATGQRVTLRCSPRSGDLSVYWYQQSLDQGLQFLIQYYNGEERAKGNILERFSAQQFPDLHSELNLSSLELGDSALYFCASSARGQQYFGAGTRLSVL.

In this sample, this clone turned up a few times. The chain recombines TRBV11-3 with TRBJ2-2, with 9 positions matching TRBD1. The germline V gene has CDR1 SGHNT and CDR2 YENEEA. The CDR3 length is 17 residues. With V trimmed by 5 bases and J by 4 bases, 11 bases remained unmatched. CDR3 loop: CASSSGTGTGSTGELFF. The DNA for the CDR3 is TGTGCCAGCAGCAGTGGTACCGGGACAGGGTCCACCGGGGAGCTGTTTTTT.

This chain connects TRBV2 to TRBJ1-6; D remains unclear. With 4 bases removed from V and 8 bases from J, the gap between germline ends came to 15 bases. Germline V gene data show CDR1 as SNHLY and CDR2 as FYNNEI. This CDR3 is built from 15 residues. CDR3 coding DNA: TGTGCCAGCAGTGTTTCCCGCATATCGGATTCACCCCTCCACTTT. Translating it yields CASSVSRISDSPLHF.

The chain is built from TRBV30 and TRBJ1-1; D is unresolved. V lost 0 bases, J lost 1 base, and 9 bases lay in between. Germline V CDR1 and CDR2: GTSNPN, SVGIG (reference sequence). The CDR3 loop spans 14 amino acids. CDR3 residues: CAWSVGHKNTEAFF. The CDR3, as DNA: TGTGCCTGGAGTGTCGGGCACAAGAACACTGAAGCTTTCTTT.

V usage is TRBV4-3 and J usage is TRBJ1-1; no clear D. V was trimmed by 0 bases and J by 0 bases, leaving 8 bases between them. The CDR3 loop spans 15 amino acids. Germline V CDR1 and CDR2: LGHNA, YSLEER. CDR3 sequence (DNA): TGCGCCAGCAGCCAAGATTGGTATGTGAACACTGAAGCTTTCTTT. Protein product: CASSQDWYVNTEAFF.

The CDR3 reads CASSQDGGNQPQHF. As DNA, the CDR3 is TGCGCCAGCAGCCAAGACGGTGGAAATCAGCCCCAGCATTTT. V gene TRBV4-1 combines with J gene TRBJ1-5; D is unclear. The CDR3 extends over 14 amino acids. The V gene's germline CDR1 is MGHRA and CDR2 YSYEKL. V dropped 0 bases and J dropped 4 bases, with 7 bases sitting between them.

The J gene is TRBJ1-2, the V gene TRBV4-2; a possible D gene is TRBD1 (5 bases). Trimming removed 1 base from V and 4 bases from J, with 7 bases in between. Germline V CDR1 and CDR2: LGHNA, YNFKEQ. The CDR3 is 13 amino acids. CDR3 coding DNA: TGTGCCAGCAGCCAAGTCGGGGGCTATGGCTACACCTTC. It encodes CASSQVGGYGYTF.

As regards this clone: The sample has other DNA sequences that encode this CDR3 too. CDR3 nucleotides: TGTGCCAGCAGCTTAGACAGGGGGACCGGGGAGCTGTTTTTT. Encoded protein: CASSLDRGTGELFF. The V and J genes are TRBV7-2 and TRBJ2-2; TRBD1 matches 8 bases. J was trimmed by 5 bases and V by 1 base; bases with no gene match: 0. In germline, CDR1 is SGHTA, CDR2 FQGNSA. This CDR3 comprises 14 residues.

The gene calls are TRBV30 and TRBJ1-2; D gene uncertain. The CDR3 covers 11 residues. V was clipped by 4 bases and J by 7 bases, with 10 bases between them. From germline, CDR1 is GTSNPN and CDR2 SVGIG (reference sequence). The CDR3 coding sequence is TGTGCCTGGAATAGGAACGGTGGCTACACCTTC. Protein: CAWNRNGGYTF.

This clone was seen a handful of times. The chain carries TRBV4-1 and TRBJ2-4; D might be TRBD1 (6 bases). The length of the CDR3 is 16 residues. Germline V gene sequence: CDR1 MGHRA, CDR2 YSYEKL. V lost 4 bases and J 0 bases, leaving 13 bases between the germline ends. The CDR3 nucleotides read TGCGCCAGCAGCCTCGCGAGGGGGATAGCCAAAAACATTCAGTACTTC. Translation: CASSLARGIAKNIQYF.

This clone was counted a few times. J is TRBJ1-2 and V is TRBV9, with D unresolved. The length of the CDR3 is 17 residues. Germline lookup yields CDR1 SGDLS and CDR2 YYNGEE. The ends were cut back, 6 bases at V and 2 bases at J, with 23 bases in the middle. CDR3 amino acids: CASNRISGSRFNYGYTF. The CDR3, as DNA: TGTGCCAGCAACCGGATCTCCGGGTCCCGATTCAACTATGGCTACACCTTC.

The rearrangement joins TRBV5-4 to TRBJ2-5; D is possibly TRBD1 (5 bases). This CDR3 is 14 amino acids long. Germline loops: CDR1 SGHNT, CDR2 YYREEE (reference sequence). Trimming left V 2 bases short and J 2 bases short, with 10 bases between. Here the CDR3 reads CASSFTRAQETQYF. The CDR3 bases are TGTGCCAGCAGCTTTACCAGGGCTCAAGAGACCCAGTACTTC.

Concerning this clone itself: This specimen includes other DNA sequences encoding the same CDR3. This CDR3 is CASSLQGSGNTIYF. For the CDR3, the DNA is TGTGCCAGCAGCTTACAGGGCTCTGGAAACACCATATATTTT. This chain links TRBV7-9 with TRBJ1-3; D possibly corresponds to TRBD1 (5 bases). V was pared by 2 bases and J by 0 bases, with 5 bases between. CDR1 is SEHNR, CDR2 FQNEAQ, per germline (reference sequence). This CDR3 comprises 14 residues. The variable domain in full, with the rest retrieved from reference TRBV7-9 and TRBJ1-3, is DTGVSQNPRHKITKRGQNVTFRCDPISEHNRLYWYRQTLGQGPEFLTYFQNEAQLEKSRLLSDRFSAERPKGSFSTLEIQRTEQGDSAMYLCASSLQGSGNTIYFGEGSWLTVV.

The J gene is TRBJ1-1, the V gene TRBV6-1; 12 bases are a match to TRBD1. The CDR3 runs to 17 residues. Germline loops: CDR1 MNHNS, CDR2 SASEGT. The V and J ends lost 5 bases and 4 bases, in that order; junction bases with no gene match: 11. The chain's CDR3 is CASSKVPGQGAGTEAFF. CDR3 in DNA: TGTGCCAGCAGTAAAGTCCCGGGACAGGGGGCCGGCACTGAAGCTTTCTTT.